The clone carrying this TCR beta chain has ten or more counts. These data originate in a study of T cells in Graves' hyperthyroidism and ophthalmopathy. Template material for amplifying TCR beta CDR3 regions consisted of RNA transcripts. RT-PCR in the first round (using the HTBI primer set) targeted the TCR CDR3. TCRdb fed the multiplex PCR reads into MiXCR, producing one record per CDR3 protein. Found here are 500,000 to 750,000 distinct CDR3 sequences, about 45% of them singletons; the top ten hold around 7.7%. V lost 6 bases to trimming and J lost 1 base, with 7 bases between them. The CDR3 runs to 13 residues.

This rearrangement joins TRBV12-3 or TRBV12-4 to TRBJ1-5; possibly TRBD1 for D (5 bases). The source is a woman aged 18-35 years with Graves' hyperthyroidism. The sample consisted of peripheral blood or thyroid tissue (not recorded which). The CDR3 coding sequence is TGTGCCAGCAGCTGGGACAGCAATCAGCCCCAGCATTTT. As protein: CASSWDSNQPQHF.